A single sample gave rise to the 27 T cell receptor beta chains below, sequenced in a study of T cells in Graves' hyperthyroidism and ophthalmopathy. TCR beta CDR3 sequences were amplified from RNA transcripts. The HTBI primer set was used in a first-round RT-PCR of the TCR CDR3. One entry per CDR3 protein, called by TCRdb with MiXCR from the multiplex PCR reads. This sample has about 480,000 distinct CDR3 sequences, with under 15% found just once. Sequences were obtained from blood. The receptors come from a young woman with Graves' hyperthyroidism.

This clonotype has at least ten counts. V gene TRBV7-8 combines with J gene TRBJ1-3; 7 nucleotides match TRBD1. The CDR3 covers 17 residues. Germline CDR1 SGHVS, CDR2 FQNEAQ. The V gene end was trimmed by 5 bases and the J gene end by 4 bases; junction bases not matched to a gene: 14. CDR3: CASSRGTDEGGGNTIYF. The DNA for the CDR3 is TGTGCCAGCAGCCGAGGGACCGACGAAGGGGGCGGAAACACCATATATTTT.

This clonotype was counted at least ten times. The chain couples TRBV30 to TRBJ2-2, with 14 positions matching TRBD2. The V segment lost 7 bases and the J segment 6 bases; nucleotides outside the gene matches: 4. The CDR3 has 14 amino acids. Germline CDR1 GTSNPN, CDR2 SVGIG (reference sequence). CDR3 amino acids: CASRLAGGPGELFF. The CDR3 nucleotides read TGTGCCTCCCGACTAGCGGGAGGGCCCGGGGAGCTGTTTTTT.

This clonotype was seen many times. The V call is TRBV25-1, the J call TRBJ1-1; a weak D match, TRBD1 (6 bases). The CDR3 sequence is 12 residues long. V lost 7 bases and J lost 7, with 13 bases in between. Germline V CDR1 and CDR2: MGHDK, SYGVNS. The CDR3 nucleotides read TGTGCCAGCACAAAACAGGGTGGTGAAGCTTTCTTT. Translated, it gives CASTKQGGEAFF.

The chain couples TRBV4-1 to TRBJ2-3; D gene uncertain. The V end was cut by 4 bases, the J end by 6 bases, with 20 bases between. The CDR3 runs to 16 residues. Looked up from germline, CDR1 is MGHRA and CDR2 is YSYEKL. In DNA form, the CDR3 reads TGCGCCAGCAGCCCCTCGATTCCGAAGCCTTTGGATACGCAGTATTTT. Its translation is CASSPSIPKPLDTQYF.

This clonotype was seen many times. The chain has TRBV2 and TRBJ2-3; tentative D call: TRBD2 (6 bases). Trimming removed 5 bases at V and 4 bases at J, with 16 bases between. The CDR3 runs 15 residues. Germline CDR1 and CDR2: SNHLY and FYNNEI. The CDR3 coding sequence is TGTGCCAGCAGTATACGGGGGACCGCCCCAGATACGCAGTATTTT. It specifies CASSIRGTAPDTQYF. The whole variable domain, remainder taken from reference TRBV2 and TRBJ2-3, is EPEVTQTPSHQVTQMGQEVILRCVPISNHLYFYWYRQILGQKVEFLVSFYNNEISEKSEIFDDQFSVERPDGSNFTLKIRSTKLEDSAMYFCASSIRGTAPDTQYFGPGTRLTVL.

This clonotype was recorded many times. This rearrangement joins TRBV6-1 to TRBJ2-3, with 15 bases aligning to TRBD2. Per the germline V gene, CDR1 is MNHNS and CDR2 is SASEGT. With 9 bases clipped from V and 5 bases from J, the junction kept 9 bases outside the gene matches. The CDR3 spans 16 residues. The CDR3: CASVPGLAGGIDTQYF. CDR3 DNA: TGTGCCAGTGTACCGGGACTAGCGGGAGGAATAGATACGCAGTATTTT.

This clonotype was seen a handful of times. The rearrangement uses TRBV19 and TRBJ1-1; D is undetermined. V gave up 9 bases and J gave up 8 bases, with 16 bases separating them. Germline V gene sequence: CDR1 LNHDA, CDR2 SQIVND (reference sequence). The length of the CDR3 is 12 residues. The CDR3 DNA sequence: TGTGCCAGCCGACTTTGGGAGGGCGAAGCTTTCTTT. It codes for CASRLWEGEAFF.

The table lists this clonotype with a few counts. The rearrangement links TRBV20-1 to TRBJ1-5; the match to TRBD1 covers 9 bases. The CDR3 runs to 15 residues. J was trimmed by 5 bases and V by 3 bases; bases with no gene match: 8. Looked up from germline, CDR1 is DFQATT and CDR2 is SNEGSKA (reference sequence). The CDR3 reads CSARGLDRGYQPQHF. The CDR3 DNA reads TGCAGTGCTAGGGGACTAGACAGGGGGTATCAGCCCCAGCATTTT.

This clonotype turned up a few times. The rearrangement links TRBV25-1 to TRBJ1-1; the D is unclear. V shed 2 bases and J shed 1 base, with 8 bases lying between them. CDR3 length: 14 residues. The germline V gene encodes CDR1 MGHDK and CDR2 SYGVNS. This CDR3 is CASSEGPPNTEAFF. Written as DNA, the CDR3 is TGTGCCAGCAGTGAAGGACCGCCGAACACTGAAGCTTTCTTT. The full variable domain, completed using reference TRBV25-1 and TRBJ1-1, is EADIYQTPRYLVIGTGKKITLECSQTMGHDKMYWYQQDPGMELHLIHYSYGVNSTEKGDLSSESTVSRIRTEHFPLTLESARPSHTSQYLCASSEGPPNTEAFFGQGTRLTVV.

The CDR3 region is CASSLSQTGPSAFF. The DNA for the CDR3 is TGTGCCAGCAGCTTGTCCCAAACGGGCCCCTCAGCTTTCTTT. The chain is built from TRBV7-9 and TRBJ1-1; D gene uncertain. The CDR3 covers 14 residues. Germline CDR1 reads SEHNR; CDR2 reads FQNEAQ (reference sequence). V lost 3 bases and J 10 bases, leaving 18 bases between the germline ends.

There are a few counts of this clonotype. CDR3 coding DNA: TGTGCCAGCAGGGCTAGCGCTTCCGATGAGCAGTTCTTC. It yields the protein CASRASASDEQFF. J is TRBJ2-1 and V is TRBV9; TRBD2 is a possible D gene (6 bases). This CDR3 comprises 13 residues. Germline CDR1 is SGDLS and CDR2 is YYNGEE. Trimming pared 5 bases from V and 8 bases from J, leaving 14 bases between. Variable domain in full (rest from reference TRBV9 and TRBJ2-1): DSGVTQTPKHLITATGQRVTLRCSPRSGDLSVYWYQQSLDQGLQFLIQYYNGEERAKGNILERFSAQQFPDLHSELNLSSLELGDSALYFCASRASASDEQFFGPGTRLTVL.

This sequence joins TRBV30 and TRBJ2-3; D ambiguous. In germline, CDR1 is GTSNPN, CDR2 SVGIG (reference sequence). Trimming removed 1 base from V and 1 base from J, with 9 bases in between. The CDR3 loop spans 14 amino acids. For the CDR3, the DNA is TGTGCCTGGAGTGGGGTTCGGGGCACAGATACGCAGTATTTT. Translating it yields CAWSGVRGTDTQYF.

This clonotype was found many times. This chain links TRBV29-1 with TRBJ2-5; no reliable D call. The CDR3 length is 12 residues. The germline gives CDR1 SQVTM, CDR2 ANQGSEA. V was pared by 5 bases and J by 2 bases, with 9 bases between. The CDR3 DNA is TGCAGCGTTTGGGCAGTTCAAGAGACCCAGTACTTC. Its protein is CSVWAVQETQYF.

The chain employs TRBV6-2 or TRBV6-3 and TRBJ2-3; 8 bases are a match to TRBD2. The CDR3 contains 14 residues. J gave up 2 bases and V 6 bases, and 4 bases lay outside the gene matches. CDR1 is MNHEY and CDR2 is SVGEGT in the germline V gene. CDR3 in DNA: TGTGCCAGCAGGGATAGCGGGGTCACAGATACGCAGTATTTT. Protein sequence: CASRDSGVTDTQYF.

This clonotype was counted many times. This rearrangement joins TRBV30 to TRBJ1-2; D is uncertain. V lost 2 bases and J 4 bases, leaving 5 bases between the germline ends. There are 11 residues in the CDR3. CDR1 and CDR2 (germline): GTSNPN, SVGIG (reference sequence). CDR3 amino acids: CAWSTSYGYTF. The CDR3 DNA follows: TGTGCCTGGAGTACGAGCTATGGCTACACCTTC. Filled out from reference TRBV30 and TRBJ1-2, the complete variable domain reads SQTIHQWPATLVQPVGSPLSLECTVEGTSNPNLYWYRQAAGRGLQLLFYSVGIGQISSEVPQNLSASRPQDRQFILSSKKLLLSDSGFYLCAWSTSYGYTFGSGTRLTVV.

This clonotype was counted a few times. The chain employs TRBV6-5 and TRBJ2-7, with D perhaps matching TRBD1 (6 bases). Germline CDR1 MNHEY, CDR2 SVGAGI. The CDR3 is 14 residues long. Deletions cut 3 bases from V and 3 bases from J, with 12 bases between. The CDR3 is CASSYRQENYEQYF. CDR3 nucleotides: TGTGCCAGCAGTTATAGACAGGAAAACTACGAGCAGTACTTC.

This clonotype was observed at least ten times. This sequence joins TRBV2 and TRBJ2-5, with D unclear. This CDR3 contains 11 residues. Germline V gives CDR1 SNHLY, CDR2 FYNNEI. Trimming pared 4 bases from V and 10 bases from J, leaving 10 bases between. CDR3 sequence reads: CASSVGPLQYF. CDR3 coding DNA: TGTGCCAGCAGTGTTGGGCCGCTCCAGTACTTC.

This clonotype was picked up many times. The rearrangement links TRBV30 to TRBJ2-3, with TRBD2 matching 9 bases. Germline CDR1 GTSNPN, CDR2 SVGIG (reference sequence). With 4 bases clipped from V and 6 bases from J, the junction kept 11 bases outside the gene matches. The length of the CDR3 is 15 residues. In DNA, the CDR3 is TGTGCCTGGATGGGACCGGGACTAGCTTCCGATACGCAGTATTTT. Translated, it gives CAWMGPGLASDTQYF.

In this sample, this clonotype turned up many times. This sequence joins TRBV27 and TRBJ2-1; 7 positions match TRBD2. Germline CDR1 and CDR2: MNHEY and SMNVEV (reference sequence). The junction had 4 bases not matched to a gene; V was cut back by 5 bases and J by 3 bases. This CDR3 comprises 14 residues. The CDR3 is CASSLLADYNEQFF. The DNA of the CDR3 is TGTGCCAGCAGTCTTCTAGCGGACTACAATGAGCAGTTCTTC.

This clonotype was picked up many times. V gene TRBV28 combines with J gene TRBJ1-2, with a possible D match to TRBD1 (6 bases). Deletions cut 6 bases from V and 4 bases from J, with 18 bases between. This CDR3 contains 15 residues. Germline V gene lookup returns CDR1 MDHEN and CDR2 SYDVKM. The CDR3 nucleotides read TGTGCCAGCAGATCCTACAGGGAGGGTGGCTATGGCTACACCTTC. This codes for CASRSYREGGYGYTF.

This clonotype turned up a few times. The CDR3 DNA is TGCAGTGCTCCCGGACAGGAGACGAACACCGGGGAGCTGTTTTTT. Encoded protein: CSAPGQETNTGELFF. The rearrangement joins TRBV20-1 to TRBJ2-2, with 7 bases matching TRBD1. CDR3 size: 15 residues. After removal of 5 bases from V and 0 bases from J, the junction contained 6 bases not matched to a gene. Germline CDR1 and CDR2: DFQATT and SNEGSKA (reference sequence).

CDR3: CASSITGNTEAFF. CDR3 sequence (DNA): TGTGCCAGTAGTATAACAGGAAACACTGAAGCTTTCTTT. V usage is TRBV19 and J usage is TRBJ1-1, with D tentatively TRBD1 (5 bases). The length of the CDR3 is 13 residues. V gave up 2 bases and J gave up 2 bases, with 6 bases separating them. Germline-derived CDR1 and CDR2 are LNHDA and SQIVND (reference sequence).

V is TRBV24-1 and J is TRBJ2-1, with TRBD2 matching over 10 bases. This CDR3 region has 15 residues. J gave up 9 bases and V 3 bases, and 7 bases lay outside the gene matches. Germline CDR1 and CDR2: KGHDR and SFDVKD. In DNA form, the CDR3 reads TGTGCCACCAGTGATAGAACTAGCGGGATGGTTGAGCAGTTCTTC. It codes for CATSDRTSGMVEQFF.

This clonotype was recorded many times. The chain has TRBV5-1 and TRBJ1-1; D uncertain. In germline, CDR1 is SGHRS, CDR2 YFSETQ. Deletions cut 0 bases from V and 1 base from J, with 7 bases between. The CDR3 spans 14 residues. CDR3 residues: CASSLGPPNTEAFF. Written as DNA, the CDR3 is TGCGCCAGCAGCTTGGGCCCCCCGAACACTGAAGCTTTCTTT. Supplemented by reference TRBV5-1 and TRBJ1-1, the full variable domain reads KAGVTQTPRYLIKTRGQQVTLSCSPISGHRSVSWYQQTPGQGLQFLFEYFSETQRNKGNFPGRFSGRQFSNSRSEMNVSTLELGDSALYLCASSLGPPNTEAFFGQGTRLTVV.

This clonotype came up many times. J is TRBJ1-5 and V is TRBV11-1, with D unresolved. Germline V CDR1 and CDR2: SGHAT, FQDESV (reference sequence). Between the trimmed V and J ends, which lost 2 bases and 3 bases, there was a span of 5 bases. This CDR3 is 13 amino acids long. The CDR3 here is CASSLYPNQPQHF. The DNA of the CDR3 is TGTGCCAGCAGCTTATACCCCAATCAGCCCCAGCATTTT.

Many counts were recorded for this clonotype. The rearrangement links TRBV27 to TRBJ2-7; D is unresolved. The CDR3 extends over 13 amino acids. V lost 8 bases and J 6 bases, leaving 17 bases between the germline ends. Germline assignment: CDR1 MNHEY and CDR2 SMNVEV (reference sequence). The CDR3 sequence: CASHVTGSLEQYF. The CDR3 bases are TGTGCCAGCCACGTAACTGGTTCCCTCGAGCAGTACTTC.

The chain combines TRBV2 with TRBJ1-2; 9 bases are shared with TRBD1. This CDR3 is 13 amino acids long. V was clipped by 4 bases and J by 8 bases; unmatched bases: 5. Germline CDR1 reads SNHLY; CDR2 reads FYNNEI. CDR3 sequence: CASSVQGAGGYTF. CDR3 DNA: TGTGCCAGCAGTGTACAGGGGGCGGGAGGCTACACCTTC.